These 9 T cell receptor beta chains came from one sample sequenced in a study of T cell clones after liver transplantation. The table came from immunoSEQ multiplex PCR; TCRdb's copy has only in-frame clones and leaves some out. The data show 55,000 to 80,000 clones, with about nine tenths seen just once and under 3.5% held by the top ten. Here the sequenced sample was CD4+ T cells from blood, taken before liver transplant. The receptors were gathered from a human donor who received a liver transplant.

In DNA, the CDR3 is TGTGCCAGCAGCCCCCGGACAGGGAACTCCTACGAGCAGTACTTC. Protein: CASSPRTGNSYEQYF. V and J are TRBV9 and TRBJ2-7; TRBD1 agrees at 8 bases. The CDR3 is 15 residues long. In germline, CDR1 is SGDLS, CDR2 YYNGEE. V lost 4 bases and J lost 0; bases outside the gene matches: 6.

The CDR3 loop reads CASSQETGWGYEQYF. CDR3 DNA sequence: TGTGCCAGCAGCCAAGAGACTGGCTGGGGGTACGAGCAGTACTTC. The rearrangement links TRBV14 to TRBJ2-7; either TRBD1 or TRBD2 may supply D (5 bases each). Trimming took 0 bases from V and 4 from J, leaving 13 bases between them. The CDR3 is 15 residues long. Per germline, CDR1 SGHDN and CDR2 FVKESK.

This clone was seen a single time. The chain couples TRBV2 to TRBJ1-2, with 9 bases identical to TRBD1. This CDR3 spans 12 amino acids. Germline V lookup: CDR1 SNHLY, CDR2 FYNNEI. V was pared by 6 bases and J by 8 bases, with 4 bases of the junction left unmatched. The CDR3, as DNA: TGTGCCAGCAGCATGACAGGGGGAGGCTACACCTTC. It translates to CASSMTGGGYTF.

The chain uses TRBV11-2 and TRBJ2-7; D is unresolved. V was trimmed by 3 bases and J by 2 bases, leaving 11 bases between them. The CDR3 has 14 amino acids. Germline V gene sequence: CDR1 SGHAT, CDR2 FQNNGV. The chain's CDR3 is CASSLTDSTYEQYF. The CDR3 DNA reads TGTGCCAGCAGCTTGACGGATAGCACCTACGAGCAGTACTTC. Supplemented by reference TRBV11-2 and TRBJ2-7, the full variable domain reads EAGVAQSPRYKIIEKRQSVAFWCNPISGHATLYWYQQILGQGPKLLIQFQNNGVVDDSQLPKDRFSAERLKGVDSTLKIQPAKLEDSAVYLCASSLTDSTYEQYFGPGTRLTVT.

The chain is built from TRBV6-5 and TRBJ1-2; D unresolved. This CDR3 comprises 13 residues. Germline CDR1 is MNHEY and CDR2 is SVGAGI. V lost 5 bases and J 4 bases, leaving 11 bases between the germline ends. The CDR3 DNA sequence: TGTGCCAGCAGTCCCCGAGAAGGCTATGGCTACACCTTC. It is translated as CASSPREGYGYTF.

V gene TRBV5-6 combines with J gene TRBJ2-2; D is unresolved. Deletions cut 4 bases from V and 4 bases from J, with 11 bases between. CDR3 length: 14 amino acids. CDR1 is SGHDT and CDR2 is YYEEEE in the germline V gene. The CDR3 DNA reads TGTGCCAGCAGCCACCTTGCGAGCACCGGGGAGCTGTTTTTT. Translating it yields CASSHLASTGELFF. Full variable domain (missing parts from reference TRBV5-6 and TRBJ2-2): DAGVTQSPTHLIKTRGQQVTLRCSPKSGHDTVSWYQQALGQGPQFIFQYYEEEERQRGNFPDRFSGHQFPNYSSELNVNALLLGDSALYLCASSHLASTGELFFGEGSRLTVL.

V is TRBV6-5 and J is TRBJ1-6; TRBD1 matches 7 bases. The CDR3 length is 15 residues. Trimming at V came to 0 bases and at J to 8 bases, leaving 4 bases not matched to a gene. CDR1 and CDR2 (germline): MNHEY, SVGAGI. The CDR3 region has the DNA TGTGCCAGCAGTTACTCCCCAGGGACAGATTCACCCCTCCACTTT. It specifies CASSYSPGTDSPLHF.

The chain is built from TRBV7-2 and TRBJ2-7; 9 bases match TRBD2. J gave up 4 bases and V 1 base, and 5 bases lay outside the gene matches. The CDR3 extends over 15 amino acids. Germline CDR1 reads SGHTA; CDR2 reads FQGNSA. CDR3: CASSLGLTSGYEQYF. The CDR3 DNA reads as TGTGCCAGCAGCTTAGGGTTGACTAGCGGTTACGAGCAGTACTTC.

CDR3 residues: CSVATSGSTGELFF. CDR3 nucleotide sequence: TGCAGCGTGGCGACTAGCGGGAGTACCGGGGAGCTGTTTTTT. The chain employs TRBV29-1 and TRBJ2-2, with TRBD2 matching 12 bases. The junction had 4 bases not matched to a gene; V was cut back by 6 bases and J by 5 bases. The CDR3 is 14 amino acids. CDR1 is SQVTM and CDR2 is ANQGSEA in the germline V gene.